This record covers a single TCR beta chain. Its antigen is not known. This entry belongs to a study of cytomegalovirus exposure and HLA in healthy donors. General study findings and limits: Data from an earlier analysis indicated that most TCR beta V segments were productive either about 87% or about 30% of the time. In a later analysis, a missense DCLRE1C variant was linked to TCR beta V- and J-gene trimming. There were some public TCRs occurring in many donors, but most TCR sequences were rare.

Donors were nominally healthy when sampled, though unrecorded immune exposures were likely. V trimming: 1 base; J trimming: 13 bases; junction bases outside the gene matches: 4. CDR1 and CDR2 from the germline V gene are SGHDT and YYEEEE. The CDR3 is 12 residues long. This PCR relied on a set of 60 Vbeta primers and 13 Jbeta primers. TCRdb's table, derived via immunoSEQ multiplex PCR, lists solely in-frame clones and lacks some. This sample has roughly 170,000 clones, with roughly 84% found just once. V and J are TRBV5-6 and TRBJ2-1; 8 bases align to TRBD2. The receptor was derived from a man under 40 in good health and CMV-seronegative. Sequencing was carried out using PBMCs. The CDR3 DNA reads TGTGCCAGCAGCTTGACTAGCGGTATCCAGTTCTTC. This codes for CASSLTSGIQFF.